A selection of T cell receptor beta chains follows, all from one sample in a study of T-cell reconstitution after alpha-beta-depleted transplantation in children. From the PCR reads, TCRdb called clonotypes with MiXCR, one entry per CDR3 protein. Here the sample spans about 460,000 distinct CDR3 sequences, over 9.5% being singletons. The sequences come from PBMCs, collected before TCRalphabeta/CD19-depleted stem cell transplant. The receptor set was obtained from a child under 10 years old with inherited bone marrow failure, due to receive a stem cell transplant. The CDR3 runs from the conserved cysteine through the conserved F or W. A D gene is named only where the DNA matches it firmly. Expanded clones get a size class; other rows say once, few or many, or leave the size out.

.	TRBV12-3/TRBV12-4	many	TRBJ2-1	CASSLVRHNEQFF	TGTGCCAGCAGTTTAGTGCGGCACAATGAGCAGTTCTTC
.	TRBV29-1	many	TRBJ2-1	CRVGSSYNEQFF	TGCAGGGTCGGGAGCTCCTACAATGAGCAGTTCTTC
.	TRBV14	few	TRBJ2-5	CASSQGFEVQETQYF	TGTGCCAGCAGCCAAGGATTCGAAGTTCAAGAGACCCAGTACTTC
.	TRBV5-1	many	TRBJ1-2	CASSLGTNYGYTF	TGCGCCAGCAGCTTAGGGACAAACTATGGCTACACCTTC
TRBD1	TRBV12-3/TRBV12-4	many	TRBJ2-7	CASSPHYRGEQYF	TGTGCCAGCAGTCCGCATTACAGGGGCGAGCAGTACTTC
.	TRBV7-2	many	TRBJ2-7	CASSLGMAHEQYF	TGTGCCAGCAGCTTAGGAATGGCCCACGAGCAGTACTTC
TRBD1	TRBV10-3	many	TRBJ2-1	CAILDRAKYNEQFF	TGTGCCATTCTAGACAGGGCAAAATACAATGAGCAGTTCTTC
.	TRBV19	many	TRBJ2-7	CASSIIGETYEQYF	TGTGCCAGTAGTATAATTGGGGAAACCTACGAGCAGTACTTC
TRBD2	TRBV2	few	TRBJ2-1	CASRILAGGLNEQFF	TGTGCCAGCAGGATACTAGCGGGAGGCCTGAATGAGCAGTTCTTC
.	TRBV28	many	TRBJ1-5	CASSRFYQPQHF	TGTGCCAGCAGTCGCTTTTATCAGCCCCAGCATTTT
.	TRBV15	many	TRBJ2-7	CATSRDQSVLGIREQYF	TGTGCCACCAGCAGAGATCAGTCAGTCCTTGGGATTCGCGAGCAGTACTTC
.	TRBV11-2	.	TRBJ2-3	CASSLLLGRSTDTQYF	TGTGCCAGCAGCTTGCTCCTCGGGCGTAGCACAGATACGCAGTATTTT
.	TRBV29-1	few	TRBJ2-5	CSVRGHLRETQYF	TGCAGCGTCCGGGGACACCTGAGAGAGACCCAGTACTTC
.	TRBV12-3/TRBV12-4	many	TRBJ1-3	CASSLKQGGGNTIYF	TGTGCCAGCAGTTTAAAACAGGGAGGAGGAAACACCATATATTTT
.	TRBV7-2	many	TRBJ1-2	CASSLAREEYGYTF	TGTGCCAGCAGCTTAGCCCGGGAGGAGTATGGCTACACCTTC
TRBD1	TRBV7-2	many	TRBJ2-7	CASSSQGYEQYF	TGTGCCAGCAGCTCACAGGGGTACGAGCAGTACTTC
.	TRBV27	many	TRBJ2-5	CASSLADGETQYF	TGTGCCAGCAGTTTAGCGGACGGAGAGACCCAGTACTTC
.	TRBV15	many	TRBJ1-6	CATSRDPSPLHF	TGTGCCACCAGCAGAGATCCCTCACCCCTCCACTTT
TRBD2	TRBV10-3	many	TRBJ2-1	CAISDPIGTSGRGNEQFF	TGTGCCATCAGCGATCCGATCGGGACTAGCGGGAGAGGCAATGAGCAGTTCTTC
.	TRBV19	.	TRBJ2-1	CASSVQDRLAYNEQFF	TGTGCCAGTAGTGTCCAAGACAGGTTAGCCTACAATGAGCAGTTCTTC
TRBD2	TRBV29-1	many	TRBJ2-7	CSARGLAGWQYF	TGCAGCGCCCGAGGACTAGCGGGATGGCAGTACTTC
.	TRBV30	.	TRBJ1-5	CPWSRAPSSNQPQHF	TGTCCCTGGAGCCGGGCCCCCTCTAGCAATCAGCCCCAGCATTTT
TRBD2	TRBV7-9	many	TRBJ2-2	CASSNPGRATGELFF	TGTGCCAGCAGCAACCCCGGGAGGGCCACCGGGGAGCTGTTTTTT
.	TRBV7-2	few	TRBJ2-7	CASSFGQSWEQYF	TGTGCCAGCAGCTTCGGACAGTCCTGGGAGCAGTACTTC
.	TRBV4-3	.	TRBJ2-1	CASSQGPRGKDEQFF	TGCGCCAGCAGCCAGGGACCTCGGGGGAAGGACGAGCAGTTCTTC
TRBD2	TRBV20-1	.	TRBJ2-7	CSANPLAGRVISYEQYF	TGCAGTGCTAATCCCCTAGCGGGGCGGGTAATCTCCTACGAGCAGTACTTC
.	TRBV5-1	many	TRBJ1-3	CASSFLPESSGNTIYF	TGCGCCAGCAGCTTCCTCCCGGAGAGCTCTGGAAACACCATATATTTT
.	TRBV14	many	TRBJ2-3	CASSQEVYLRGAIDTDTQYF	TGTGCCAGCAGCCAAGAGGTTTACCTCCGGGGGGCAATAGACACAGATACGCAGTATTTT
.	TRBV7-2	few	TRBJ2-2	CASSLGGISTGELFF	TGTGCCAGCAGCTTAGGTGGAATAAGCACCGGGGAGCTGTTTTTT
.	TRBV6-1	many	TRBJ1-2	CASSPTGWGNYGYTF	TGTGCCAGCAGTCCTACAGGGTGGGGGAACTATGGCTACACCTTC
.	TRBV7-2	few	TRBJ1-5	CASSLGGGSFSNQPQHF	TGTGCCAGCAGCTTAGGTGGGGGCAGTTTTAGCAATCAGCCCCAGCATTTT
TRBD2	TRBV20-1	many	TRBJ2-3	CSASNSGTAYNGQYF	TGCAGTGCCAGTAATAGCGGGACGGCATACAACGGGCAGTATTTT
.	TRBV6-2/TRBV6-3	few	TRBJ2-1	CASSYRGGKPPNEQFF	TGTGCCAGCAGTTACCGGGGCGGGAAACCCCCCAATGAGCAGTTCTTC
TRBD2	TRBV24-1	many	TRBJ2-2	CATSDPTSGRITGELFF	TGTGCCACCAGTGACCCGACTAGCGGGAGGATTACCGGGGAGCTGTTTTTT
.	TRBV5-5	.	TRBJ2-5	CASSLLAGKETQYF	TGTGCCAGCAGCTTGTTGGCAGGGAAAGAGACCCAGTACTTC
TRBD2	TRBV20-1	many	TRBJ2-7	CSAIWTSSVYEQYF	TGCAGTGCTATTTGGACTAGCAGTGTCTACGAGCAGTACTTC
.	TRBV12-3/TRBV12-4	many	TRBJ2-7	CASSLFAQAYEQYF	TGTGCCAGCAGTTTATTCGCCCAAGCCTACGAGCAGTACTTC
.	TRBV9	many	TRBJ1-2	CASSFTGIYGYTF	TGTGCCAGCAGCTTCACAGGGATCTATGGCTACACCTTC
.	TRBV7-9	many	TRBJ2-1	CASSLEAGAYNEQFF	TGTGCCAGCAGCTTAGAGGCCGGTGCGTACAATGAGCAGTTCTTC
.	TRBV5-1	.	TRBJ2-5	CASSLGRTESQETQYF	TGCGCCAGCAGCTTGGGACGGACAGAGAGCCAAGAGACCCAGTACTTC
TRBD2	TRBV5-1	.	TRBJ2-1	CASSFLGLAGDSYNEQFF	TGCGCCAGCAGCTTCCTAGGACTAGCGGGAGATTCCTACAATGAGCAGTTCTTC
TRBD1	TRBV18	few	TRBJ1-2	CASSPGQGHYGYTF	TGTGCCAGCTCACCGGGACAGGGGCACTATGGCTACACCTTC
.	TRBV7-2	many	TRBJ2-1	CASSPIRGYNEQFF	TGTGCCAGCAGCCCAATCAGGGGTTACAATGAGCAGTTCTTC
TRBD2	TRBV10-3	.	TRBJ2-1	CAISESRAGGFF	TGTGCCATCAGTGAGTCACGAGCGGGAGGATTCTTC
.	TRBV10-2	few	TRBJ1-1	CASSIASLNTEAFF	TGCGCCAGCAGTATCGCCAGCCTAAACACTGAAGCTTTCTTT
.	TRBV28	.	TRBJ1-5	CASTYRGNQPQHF	TGTGCCAGCACCTATCGGGGGAATCAGCCCCAGCATTTT
TRBD2	TRBV7-2	.	TRBJ2-2	CASSLFVAGTGELFF	TGTGCCAGCAGCTTATTTGTAGCGGGTACCGGGGAGCTGTTTTTT
TRBD1	TRBV12-3/TRBV12-4	many	TRBJ2-2	CASSPPGTANTGELFF	TGTGCCAGCAGCCCCCCCGGGACAGCTAACACCGGGGAGCTGTTTTTT
TRBD1	TRBV28	few	TRBJ1-4	CASSPGGQSNEKLFF	TGTGCCAGCAGCCCCGGGGGACAGTCGAATGAAAAACTGTTTTTT
.	TRBV10-3	many	TRBJ2-2	CAISELASGTGELFF	TGTGCCATCAGTGAGTTGGCAAGTGGGACCGGGGAGCTGTTTTTT
TRBD2	TRBV29-1	.	TRBJ2-7	CSVVTSGPYEQYF	TGCAGCGTTGTTACTAGCGGGCCCTACGAGCAGTACTTC
TRBD2	TRBV7-8	many	TRBJ2-7	CASSLGGTSIYEQYF	TGTGCCAGCAGCTTAGGAGGGACTAGCATCTACGAGCAGTACTTC
.	TRBV6-5	many	TRBJ2-4	CASSNSPVGARNIQYF	TGTGCCAGCAGCAACTCCCCCGTGGGGGCGAGAAACATTCAGTACTTC
TRBD2	TRBV5-1	.	TRBJ2-7	CASSLIAGGSYEQYF	TGCGCCAGCAGCCTGATAGCGGGAGGGTCCTACGAGCAGTACTTC
.	TRBV29-1	few	TRBJ1-2	CSVADTGYTF	TGCAGCGTTGCCGACACCGGCTACACCTTC
.	TRBV28	.	TRBJ2-7	CASSPLGGLPFYEQYF	TGTGCCAGCAGTCCCTTAGGGGGACTCCCTTTCTACGAGCAGTACTTC
TRBD2	TRBV4-3	many	TRBJ2-1	CASSHYSGFDEQFF	TGCGCCAGCAGCCACTATAGCGGGTTCGATGAGCAGTTCTTC
TRBD2	TRBV4-2	many	TRBJ2-5	CASSQVGRGGQETQYF	TGTGCCAGCAGCCAAGTCGGGAGGGGGGGTCAAGAGACCCAGTACTTC
.	TRBV7-2	.	TRBJ1-4	CASSLQPLRGTNEKLFF	TGTGCCAGCAGCTTACAGCCCCTGAGGGGAACTAATGAAAAACTGTTTTTT